The 6 T cell receptor beta chains reported below all come from one sample, sequenced in a study of blood T cell repertoires in COVID-19 (dated by TCRdb to the early 2020s). The protocol used for the library was the immunoSEQ multiplex PCR assay. TCRdb re-hosts the immuneACCESS table, in-frame sequences only. Its copies lack some clones; in the studies checked, an unresolved V gene accounts for under half of them, and the cause for the rest is not known. The sample yields some 350,000 clones; under 95% were counted once. The leading ten clones occupy more than 3% of the sample. Material for sequencing was peripheral blood. Source of these receptors: a woman aged 18-29 years who had recovered from COVID-19.

A note on this clone: The limits of the CDR3 on the DNA are not certain, so only TCRdb's listed CDR3 is given. V gene TRBV7-9 combines with J gene TRBJ1-6. Counting both end residues, the CDR3 totals 16 amino acids. The germline V gene encodes CDR1 SEHNR and CDR2 FQNEAQ (reference sequence). The CDR3 sequence: CASSSSGGFRDSPLHF.

CDR3 region: CASSPHGKDRGRSPLHF. The CDR3 nucleotides are TGTGCCAGTAGTCCTCACGGCAAGGACAGGGGGCGATCACCCCTCCACTTT. J is TRBJ1-6 and V is TRBV19, with 11 bases identical to TRBD1. Germline CDR1 is LNHDA and CDR2 is SQIVND (reference sequence). With V trimmed by 5 bases and J by 10 bases, 13 bases remained unmatched. CDR3 length: 17 residues.

This chain connects TRBV6-5 to TRBJ1-4, with no clear D. The ends were cut back, 2 bases at V and 5 bases at J, with 9 bases in the middle. The CDR3 sequence is 14 residues long. CDR1 and CDR2 from the germline V gene are MNHEY and SVGAGI. The CDR3 DNA is TGTGCCAGCAGTTACCTGCGAGAGAATGAAAAACTGTTTTTT. This translates into CASSYLRENEKLFF.

This chain joins TRBV7-6 and TRBJ1-1; TRBD1 aligns across 8 bases. The CDR3 is 16 residues long. V lost 5 bases and J lost 7; bases outside the gene matches: 15. CDR1 and CDR2 (germline): SGHVS, FNYEAQ. The CDR3 reads CASSPLRGAGGFEAFF. CDR3 DNA sequence: TGTGCCAGCAGCCCCCTAAGGGGCGCAGGGGGCTTTGAAGCTTTCTTT.

This sequence joins TRBV6-1 and TRBJ1-2; D remains ambiguous. The ends were cut back, 2 bases at V and 5 bases at J, with 12 bases in the middle. The CDR3 has 14 residues. Germline CDR1 is MNHNS and CDR2 is SASEGT. The CDR3 coding sequence is TGTGCCAGCAGTGAATCCGCGACTGGGTATGGCTACACCTTC. It translates to CASSESATGYGYTF.

V and J are TRBV5-6 and TRBJ1-2, with D unresolved. Germline assignment: CDR1 SGHDT and CDR2 YYEEEE. CDR3 size: 14 residues. Trimming took 1 base from V and 8 from J, leaving 15 bases between them. CDR3 coding DNA: TGTGCCAGCAGCTTGCACCGGGGAGGTTGGGGCTACACCTTC. Translated: CASSLHRGGWGYTF.